The rows below give T cell receptor beta chains drawn from one sample of a study of regulatory T cells in long-lasting Graves disease. TCRdb reprocessed the multiplex PCR reads via MiXCR and lists one record per CDR3 protein. Of more than 450,000 distinct CDR3 sequences detected, more than 10% appear once; the ten largest clones hold about 8.3%. This same sample was also part of a study on T cells in Graves' hyperthyroidism and ophthalmopathy.

The material was peripheral blood mononuclear cells (PBMCs), obtained at new diagnosis, from a patient treated with antithyroid drugs. All receptors derive from a woman aged 30 to 39 with Graves disease. CDR3s include the opening cysteine and the closing phenylalanine or tryptophan. The D gene is left open where the match is weak. Size is stated for part of the rows, as once, few or many counts, or as a class when the clone is expanded.

v_call: TRBV20-1
clone_size: few
j_call: TRBJ2-7
d_call: -
cdr3_nt: TGCAGTGCTAGACATGGGACTTCCTACGAGCAGTACTTC
cdr3_aa: CSARHGTSYEQYF

v_call: TRBV6-1
clone_size: many
j_call: TRBJ1-1
d_call: -
cdr3_nt: TGTGCCAGCAGTCCGCGAGGGTCAATGAACACTGAAGCTTTCTTT
cdr3_aa: CASSPRGSMNTEAFF

v_call: TRBV19
clone_size: few
j_call: TRBJ1-5
d_call: -
cdr3_nt: TGTGCCAGTGGGTACAATCAGCCCCAGCATTTT
cdr3_aa: CASGYNQPQHF

v_call: TRBV30
clone_size: few
j_call: TRBJ1-1
d_call: -
cdr3_nt: TGTGCCTGGACAGCCCGGGGATCGAGGCGGAACACTGAAGCTTTCTTT
cdr3_aa: CAWTARGSRRNTEAFF

v_call: TRBV12-3/TRBV12-4
clone_size: many
j_call: TRBJ2-2
d_call: -
cdr3_nt: TGTGCCAGCAGTGCTCTCGGGGGGCTAACCACCGGGGAGCTGTTTTTT
cdr3_aa: CASSALGGLTTGELFF

v_call: TRBV7-9
clone_size: -
j_call: TRBJ1-5
d_call: -
cdr3_nt: TGTGCCAGCAGCTTAGCGAGGACAGAGTTTAGCAATCAGCCCCAGCATTTT
cdr3_aa: CASSLARTEFSNQPQHF

v_call: TRBV6-5
clone_size: many
j_call: TRBJ2-7
d_call: -
cdr3_nt: TGTGCCAGCAGTTACTCGCTTCCGTACGAGCAGTACTTC
cdr3_aa: CASSYSLPYEQYF

v_call: TRBV19
clone_size: many
j_call: TRBJ2-1
d_call: TRBD1
cdr3_nt: TGTGCCAGTAGTATCCTCCGGGACAGTCCTTACAATGAGCAGTTCTTC
cdr3_aa: CASSILRDSPYNEQFF

v_call: TRBV4-1
clone_size: many
j_call: TRBJ2-3
d_call: TRBD2
cdr3_nt: TGCGCCAGCAGCCAAGAGGGGACGGTGGGACTAGCGGGAGGAGTCACAGATACGCAGTATTTT
cdr3_aa: CASSQEGTVGLAGGVTDTQYF

v_call: TRBV20-1
clone_size: many
j_call: TRBJ1-3
d_call: -
cdr3_nt: TGCAGTGCTAGAGACTTAGGTTCTGGAAACACCATATATTTT
cdr3_aa: CSARDLGSGNTIYF

v_call: TRBV28
clone_size: many
j_call: TRBJ2-3
d_call: -
cdr3_nt: TGTGCCAGCAGTTTCCCCGGTATCGACAGCCGTCGGGATACGCAGTATTTT
cdr3_aa: CASSFPGIDSRRDTQYF

v_call: TRBV19
clone_size: once
j_call: TRBJ2-1
d_call: TRBD2
cdr3_nt: TGTGCCAGTAGTATTACTAGCGGGTACAATGAGCAGTTCTTC
cdr3_aa: CASSITSGYNEQFF

v_call: TRBV28
clone_size: many
j_call: TRBJ2-7
d_call: -
cdr3_nt: TGTGCCAGCAGTTTCTGGCCGGGAAGCTCCTACGAGCAGTACTTC
cdr3_aa: CASSFWPGSSYEQYF

v_call: TRBV6-1
clone_size: -
j_call: TRBJ2-5
d_call: TRBD2
cdr3_nt: TGTGCCAGCAGCGAGCGGGGGTCGTGGCAAGAGACCCAGTACTTC
cdr3_aa: CASSERGSWQETQYF

v_call: TRBV2
clone_size: many
j_call: TRBJ2-1
d_call: TRBD2
cdr3_nt: TGTGCCAGCAGTGCTCTAGCGGGAGCAAATGAGCAGTTCTTC
cdr3_aa: CASSALAGANEQFF

v_call: TRBV18
clone_size: many
j_call: TRBJ1-1
d_call: -
cdr3_nt: TGTGCCAGCTCACCAGACAGCCAGTTTGAAGCTTTCTTT
cdr3_aa: CASSPDSQFEAFF

v_call: TRBV30
clone_size: -
j_call: TRBJ2-5
d_call: TRBD2
cdr3_nt: TGTGCCTGGAGCCGACGTTCGGCTAGCGGGATCCAAGAGACCCAGTACTTC
cdr3_aa: CAWSRRSASGIQETQYF

v_call: TRBV7-9
clone_size: many
j_call: TRBJ2-4
d_call: -
cdr3_nt: TGTGCCAGCAGCTTAAAGGGAGGTCAAAACATTCAGTACTTC
cdr3_aa: CASSLKGGQNIQYF

v_call: TRBV2
clone_size: -
j_call: TRBJ1-6
d_call: -
cdr3_nt: TGTGCCAGCAGTGCGCTTCAAGCGTCATTCGGAAGTAATTCACCCCTCCACTTT
cdr3_aa: CASSALQASFGSNSPLHF

v_call: TRBV19
clone_size: few
j_call: TRBJ2-7
d_call: -
cdr3_nt: TGTGCCAGTAAGTCAACACACTCCTACGAGCAGTACTTC
cdr3_aa: CASKSTHSYEQYF

v_call: TRBV4-1
clone_size: many
j_call: TRBJ2-2
d_call: -
cdr3_nt: TGCGCCAGCAGCCAAAGGGAAGGGACCGGGGAGCTGTTTTTT
cdr3_aa: CASSQREGTGELFF

v_call: TRBV6-1
clone_size: -
j_call: TRBJ2-7
d_call: TRBD1
cdr3_nt: TGTGCCATCAGTGAGTCGGGCAGGGGGAACTACGAGCAGTACTTC
cdr3_aa: CAISESGRGNYEQYF

v_call: TRBV11-3
clone_size: -
j_call: TRBJ2-1
d_call: -
cdr3_nt: TGTGCCAGCAGCTTAGAAGGGGTTACCTACAATGAGCAGTTCTTC
cdr3_aa: CASSLEGVTYNEQFF

v_call: TRBV19
clone_size: many
j_call: TRBJ2-3
d_call: -
cdr3_nt: TGTGCCAGTAGTATAGCTGTCTCCACAGATACGCAGTATTTT
cdr3_aa: CASSIAVSTDTQYF

v_call: TRBV9
clone_size: once
j_call: TRBJ2-1
d_call: -
cdr3_nt: TGTGCCAGCAGCGTAGGTCCGGGAGACAATGAGCAGTTCTTC
cdr3_aa: CASSVGPGDNEQFF

v_call: TRBV11-2
clone_size: few
j_call: TRBJ2-7
d_call: -
cdr3_nt: TGTGCCACCCGTGGGCTACCAGACAATGAGCAGTACTTC
cdr3_aa: CATRGLPDNEQYF

v_call: TRBV2
clone_size: many
j_call: TRBJ1-2
d_call: -
cdr3_nt: TGTGCCAGCAGTTTTACAGGAGTGAGTGGCTACACCTTC
cdr3_aa: CASSFTGVSGYTF

v_call: TRBV6-2/TRBV6-3
clone_size: many
j_call: TRBJ1-1
d_call: -
cdr3_nt: TGTGCCAGCAGTCAAAGGAGGCTGCCCCGACCTGAAGCTTTCTTT
cdr3_aa: CASSQRRLPRPEAFF